This T cell receptor (beta chain) was sequenced for a study of blood T cell repertoires in COVID-19. Study summary: COVID-19 samples collected from the United States, Italy and Spain covered acute and convalescent phases.

Germline V gives CDR1 SEHNR, CDR2 FQNEAQ (reference sequence). V was clipped by 4 bases and J by 2 bases, with 15 bases between them. The CDR3 sequence is 16 residues long. In its sample, this clone was seen a few times. Here immunoSEQ multiplex PCR was the method, and the copy in TCRdb shows in-frame clones only, minus some. The sample holds over 250,000 clones, around 89% seen once. This chain joins TRBV7-9 and TRBJ1-5; possibly TRBD1 for D (6 bases). This clonotype was obtained from a man in his forties who had recovered from COVID-19. The sample comprised PBMCs or T cells enriched from blood (not recorded which). The CDR3 sequence: CASSSGQFYGNQPQHF. The CDR3 nucleotides read TGTGCCAGCAGCTCCGGACAGTTTTATGGCAATCAGCCCCAGCATTTT.